Shown below are 14 T cell receptor beta chains from a single sample sequenced in a study of CD8+CD57+ T cells in acquired aplastic anemia. Profiling that covered TCR beta VDJ and CDR3 relied on genomic DNA as its template. TCRdb itself ran the reads through MiXCR, one entry per CDR3 protein. The repertoire holds around 190,000 distinct CDR3 sequences, with roughly 57% as singletons. The sample was sorted CD4+, CD8+, or CD8+CD57+ T cells (not recorded which) from PBMCs. These receptors were collected from a human donor in good health.

The J gene is TRBJ2-1, the V gene TRBV20-1; 8 nucleotides line up with TRBD2. Losses at the gene ends were 6 bases for V and 6 bases for J; bases not matched to a gene: 13. Germline V gives CDR1 DFQATT, CDR2 SNEGSKA (reference sequence). This CDR3 is built from 15 residues. CDR3 amino acids: CSALQTSETCNEQFF. In nucleotides, the CDR3 is TGCAGTGCGTTACAGACTAGCGAGACCTGCAATGAGCAGTTCTTC.

In its sample, this clonotype was seen many times. The chain couples TRBV25-1 to TRBJ2-7; 7 nucleotides agree with TRBD2. CDR1 and CDR2 (germline): MGHDK, SYGVNS. The CDR3 covers 15 residues. V was pared by 1 base and J by 1 base, with 4 bases of the junction left unmatched. Here the CDR3 reads CASSEWAGESYEQYF. In DNA, the CDR3 is TGTGCCAGCAGTGAATGGGCGGGAGAGTCCTACGAGCAGTACTTC.

V usage is TRBV2 and J usage is TRBJ2-7; 10 bases are shared with TRBD1. Per germline, CDR1 SNHLY and CDR2 FYNNEI. The CDR3 length is 14 residues. The CDR3: CASRGDRGPYEQYF. The DNA of the CDR3 is TGTGCGAGTCGGGGGGACAGGGGTCCCTACGAGCAGTACTTC. Complete variable domain (other parts from reference TRBV2 and TRBJ2-7): EPEVTQTPSHQVTQMGQEVILRCVPISNHLYFYWYRQILGQKVEFLVSFYNNEISEKSEIFDDQFSVERPDGSNFTLKIRSTKLEDSAMYFCASRGDRGPYEQYFGPGTRLTVT.

A few counts support this clonotype. The chain is built from TRBV30 and TRBJ2-7; perhaps TRBD2 as D (6 bases). V was cut by 8 bases and J by 0 bases, with 20 bases left in between. The CDR3 sequence is 15 residues long. The germline V gene encodes CDR1 GTSNPN and CDR2 SVGIG (reference sequence). CDR3 DNA: TGTGCCCTGGACGGTCCCGGGAGAGACTCCTACGAGCAGTACTTC. Its protein is CALDGPGRDSYEQYF.

Written as DNA, the CDR3 is TGCGCCAGCAGAGCGGACAGGAACACTGAAGCTTTCTTT. Translated: CASRADRNTEAFF. This rearrangement joins TRBV10-2 to TRBJ1-1; perhaps TRBD1 as D (6 bases). The CDR3 sequence is 13 residues long. Per the germline V gene, CDR1 is WSHSY and CDR2 is SAAADI. V was pared by 6 bases and J by 1 base, with 9 bases between.

In its sample, this clonotype was seen once. The gene calls are TRBV19 and TRBJ1-6; D unclear. Germline-derived CDR1 and CDR2 are LNHDA and SQIVND (reference sequence). CDR3 length: 14 amino acids. V dropped 5 bases and J dropped 9 bases, with 14 bases sitting between them. The CDR3 bases are TGTGCCAGTAGTCCAGACACGACGAGTTCACCCCTCCACTTT. Translating it yields CASSPDTTSSPLHF.

The genes are TRBV6-5 and TRBJ2-7; 9 bases line up with TRBD1. The CDR3 runs 12 residues. Per germline, CDR1 MNHEY and CDR2 SVGAGI. Losses at the gene ends were 5 bases for V and 6 bases for J; bases not matched to a gene: 2. CDR3 residues: CASSKDRGEQYF. The CDR3 DNA is TGTGCCAGCAGTAAGGACAGGGGCGAGCAGTACTTC.

V gene TRBV28 combines with J gene TRBJ1-6, with D perhaps matching TRBD1 (6 bases). Trimming left V 4 bases short and J 5 bases short, with 18 bases between. The germline V gene has CDR1 MDHEN and CDR2 SYDVKM. The CDR3 consists of 17 residues. DNA for the CDR3: TGTGCCAGCAGTTCGGGGGATTGGGACACAGATAATTCACCCCTCCACTTT. It yields the protein CASSSGDWDTDNSPLHF.

The chain carries TRBV7-2 and TRBJ1-6; the D is unclear. Trimming pared 1 base from V and 5 bases from J, leaving 9 bases between. Germline V gives CDR1 SGHTA, CDR2 FQGNSA. The CDR3 has 15 residues. In DNA, the CDR3 is TGTGCCAGCAGCTTAGGTCGGAGTAATAATTCACCCCTCCACTTT. This encodes CASSLGRSNNSPLHF.

CDR3 sequence reads: CASSFRVSSTDTQYF. The CDR3 DNA is TGCGCCAGCAGCTTTAGGGTATCTAGCACAGATACGCAGTATTTT. The V call is TRBV5-1, the J call TRBJ2-3; no definite D call. Germline V gene lookup returns CDR1 SGHRS and CDR2 YFSETQ. Trimming took 2 bases from V and 0 from J, leaving 10 bases between them. CDR3 length: 15 amino acids.

For this clonotype: This CDR3 is missing its conserved last phenylalanine or tryptophan, likely due to a read error. V gene TRBV29-1 combines with J gene TRBJ2-1, with TRBD1 matching 9 bases. V dropped 1 base and J dropped 8; count of bases not matched to a gene: 6. The CDR3 is made up of 14 amino acids. Germline values: CDR1 SQVTM, CDR2 ANQGSEA. CDR3 amino acids: CSVEALDRGYEQFL. CDR3 nucleotides: TGCAGCGTTGAAGCGTTGGACAGGGGTTATGAGCAGTTCTTA.

This clonotype was seen at least ten times. The rearrangement uses TRBV9 and TRBJ1-1; 12 bases line up with TRBD1. CDR1 is SGDLS, CDR2 YYNGEE, per germline. Unmatched junction bases numbered 9, after V lost 5 bases and J lost 4 bases. This CDR3 has 16 residues. The CDR3 loop is CASSGTGGGGGTEAFF. The CDR3 DNA is TGTGCCAGCAGTGGGACAGGGGGCGGTGGGGGCACTGAAGCTTTCTTT.

This sequence joins TRBV7-2 and TRBJ2-7; D is possibly TRBD1 or TRBD2 (5 bases each). The V end lost 2 bases, the J end lost 3 bases, and 20 bases lay between the germline ends. Germline V CDR1 and CDR2: SGHTA, FQGNSA. The length of the CDR3 is 17 residues. DNA of the CDR3: TGTGCCAGCAGCTTAATCGGGGCAGCGGACTTGAACTACGAGCAGTACTTC. This sequence encodes CASSLIGAADLNYEQYF.

The chain recombines TRBV29-1 with TRBJ2-7; D is uncertain. V lost 6 bases to trimming and J lost 7 bases, with 19 bases between them. This CDR3 region has 13 residues. Germline CDR1 and CDR2: SQVTM and ANQGSEA. The CDR3 protein is CSVRRSMGWEQYF. The CDR3 DNA follows: TGCAGCGTGAGAAGGTCGATGGGCTGGGAGCAGTACTTC.